These T cell receptor beta chains were read from a single sample in a study of cytomegalovirus exposure and HLA in healthy donors. TCRdb's table, derived via immunoSEQ multiplex PCR, lists solely in-frame clones and lacks some. The data contain under 200,000 clones, 75% to 90% of them singletons. The material sequenced was PBMCs. These receptors originate from a man aged 35 to 55 in good health and CMV-seropositive. Each CDR3 is given with its conserved first and last residue. Fields, in order: V gene, D gene, CDR3 length, clone size, J gene, CDR3 protein, CDR3 DNA. D genes are given only for firm matches. Size is stated for part of the rows, as once, few or many counts, or as a class when the clone is expanded.

v_gene: TRBV2; d_gene: .; len: 17; abundance: .; j_gene: TRBJ1-4; CDR3aa: CASSEWDTRGGNEKLFF; CDR3nt: TGTGCCAGCAGTGAATGGGACACCAGAGGGGGTAATGAAAAACTGTTTTTT
v_gene: TRBV11-2; d_gene: .; len: 15; abundance: .; j_gene: TRBJ2-7; CDR3aa: CASSLDRVGSYEQYF; CDR3nt: TGTGCCAGCAGCTTAGATCGGGTAGGATCCTACGAGCAGTACTTC
v_gene: TRBV4-1; d_gene: TRBD1; len: 18; abundance: .; j_gene: TRBJ1-5; CDR3aa: CASSQEGQGFSDHQPQHF; CDR3nt: TGCGCCAGCAGCCAAGAGGGACAGGGGTTTAGTGATCATCAGCCCCAGCATTTT
v_gene: TRBV11-1; d_gene: TRBD2; len: 18; abundance: .; j_gene: TRBJ2-3; CDR3aa: CASSFFPGTSVDVDTQYF; CDR3nt: TGTGCCAGCAGTTTCTTTCCCGGGACTAGCGTGGATGTAGATACGCAGTATTTT
v_gene: TRBV4-3; d_gene: .; len: 16; abundance: .; j_gene: TRBJ2-3; CDR3aa: CASSQASAGVEDTQYF; CDR3nt: TGCGCCAGCAGCCAAGCTTCGGCAGGGGTCGAAGATACGCAGTATTTT
v_gene: TRBV7-8; d_gene: TRBD2; len: 16; abundance: .; j_gene: TRBJ2-3; CDR3aa: CASSPRLAGNTDTQYF; CDR3nt: TGTGCCAGCAGCCCTCGACTAGCGGGGAACACAGATACGCAGTATTTT
v_gene: TRBV7-2; d_gene: TRBD2; len: 14; abundance: .; j_gene: TRBJ2-5; CDR3aa: CASNRLAERETQYF; CDR3nt: TGTGCCAGCAACCGACTAGCGGAGAGGGAGACCCAGTACTTC
v_gene: TRBV5-4; d_gene: TRBD1; len: 13; abundance: .; j_gene: TRBJ2-7; CDR3aa: CASSLQGDYEQYF; CDR3nt: TGTGCCAGCAGCTTGCAGGGGGACTACGAGCAGTACTTC
v_gene: TRBV7-9; d_gene: .; len: 14; abundance: .; j_gene: TRBJ2-7; CDR3aa: CASSSHIRSYEQYF; CDR3nt: TGTGCCAGCAGCTCTCACATTCGCTCCTACGAGCAGTACTTC
v_gene: TRBV28; d_gene: TRBD2; len: 15; abundance: .; j_gene: TRBJ2-5; CDR3aa: CASSFEAGGHETQYF; CDR3nt: TGTGCCAGCAGTTTTGAAGCGGGGGGGCACGAGACCCAGTACTTC
v_gene: TRBV7-3; d_gene: .; len: 13; abundance: .; j_gene: TRBJ2-3; CDR3aa: CASSPSLGSGQYF; CDR3nt: TGTGCCAGCAGCCCCAGTTTAGGTTCGGGGCAGTATTTT
v_gene: TRBV5-4; d_gene: .; len: 14; abundance: .; j_gene: TRBJ2-2; CDR3aa: CASRPGANTGELFF; CDR3nt: TGTGCCAGCCGCCCGGGGGCGAACACCGGGGAGCTGTTTTTT
v_gene: TRBV6-4; d_gene: .; len: 11; abundance: .; j_gene: TRBJ2-7; CDR3aa: CASGKQAEQYF; CDR3nt: TGTGCCAGCGGAAAACAGGCAGAGCAGTACTTC
v_gene: TRBV7-2; d_gene: TRBD1; len: 15; abundance: few; j_gene: TRBJ2-1; CDR3aa: CASSLGTGTYNEQFF; CDR3nt: TGTGCCAGCAGCTTAGGGACAGGAACCTACAATGAGCAGTTCTTC
v_gene: TRBV4-2; d_gene: TRBD2; len: 15; abundance: .; j_gene: TRBJ2-1; CDR3aa: CASNPERGGANEQFF; CDR3nt: TGTGCCAGCAATCCTGAGCGGGGGGGCGCGAATGAGCAGTTCTTC
v_gene: TRBV5-4; d_gene: .; len: 13; abundance: .; j_gene: TRBJ2-7; CDR3aa: CASSPAGSYEQYF; CDR3nt: TGTGCCAGCAGCCCGGCGGGGTCCTACGAGCAGTACTTC
v_gene: TRBV4-1; d_gene: TRBD2; len: 16; abundance: .; j_gene: TRBJ2-1; CDR3aa: CASSQALAGGYNEQFF; CDR3nt: TGCGCCAGCAGCCAGGCCCTAGCGGGGGGATACAATGAGCAGTTCTTC
v_gene: TRBV5-1; d_gene: TRBD1; len: 15; abundance: .; j_gene: TRBJ1-4; CDR3aa: CASSLGGQGDEKLFF; CDR3nt: TGCGCCAGCAGCTTGGGGGGCCAGGGGGATGAAAAACTGTTTTTT
v_gene: TRBV11-2; d_gene: TRBD1; len: 16; abundance: .; j_gene: TRBJ2-3; CDR3aa: CASSSRRDRVPDTQYF; CDR3nt: TGTGCCAGCAGCTCCCGACGGGACAGGGTGCCAGATACGCAGTATTTT
v_gene: TRBV5-6; d_gene: .; len: 13; abundance: few; j_gene: TRBJ2-7; CDR3aa: CASSQDSSYEQYF; CDR3nt: TGTGCCAGCAGCCAGGACAGTTCCTACGAGCAGTACTTC
v_gene: TRBV28; d_gene: TRBD1; len: 16; abundance: .; j_gene: TRBJ2-5; CDR3aa: CASSVTGQGDQETQYF; CDR3nt: TGTGCCAGCAGCGTTACGGGACAGGGGGACCAAGAGACCCAGTACTTC
v_gene: TRBV18; d_gene: .; len: 13; abundance: .; j_gene: TRBJ1-1; CDR3aa: CATKMGANTEAFF; CDR3nt: TGTGCCACCAAGATGGGCGCGAACACTGAAGCTTTCTTT
v_gene: TRBV10-3; d_gene: TRBD2; len: 15; abundance: .; j_gene: TRBJ2-2; CDR3aa: CAISPLAGQTGELFF; CDR3nt: TGTGCCATCAGTCCTTTAGCGGGCCAAACCGGGGAGCTGTTTTTT
v_gene: TRBV7-3; d_gene: .; len: 14; abundance: .; j_gene: TRBJ1-5; CDR3aa: CASPAVCSNQPQHF; CDR3nt: TGTGCCAGCCCAGCGGTATGTAGCAATCAGCCCCAGCATTTT
v_gene: TRBV4-3; d_gene: TRBD2; len: 16; abundance: once; j_gene: TRBJ2-3; CDR3aa: CASSQDGGGSTDTQYF; CDR3nt: TGCGCCAGCAGCCAAGATGGCGGGGGAAGCACAGATACGCAGTATTTT
v_gene: TRBV6-4; d_gene: TRBD2; len: 15; abundance: .; j_gene: TRBJ2-1; CDR3aa: CASSPGTSFSNEQFF; CDR3nt: TGTGCCAGCAGCCCCGGGACTAGCTTTAGCAATGAGCAGTTCTTC
v_gene: TRBV19; d_gene: .; len: 14; abundance: .; j_gene: TRBJ2-3; CDR3aa: CASSITRGTDTQYF; CDR3nt: TGTGCCAGTAGTATAACGCGGGGCACAGATACGCAGTATTTT
v_gene: TRBV5-1; d_gene: .; len: 12; abundance: .; j_gene: TRBJ1-1; CDR3aa: CASSFRDNEAFF; CDR3nt: TGCGCCAGCAGCTTCCGGGACAATGAAGCTTTCTTT
v_gene: TRBV11-2; d_gene: TRBD1; len: 14; abundance: few; j_gene: TRBJ2-7; CDR3aa: CASSAGTGAYEQYF; CDR3nt: TGTGCCAGCAGTGCCGGGACAGGGGCCTACGAGCAGTACTTC
v_gene: TRBV4-3; d_gene: TRBD1; len: 15; abundance: .; j_gene: TRBJ1-1; CDR3aa: CASSQQYRDRGLAFF; CDR3nt: TGCGCCAGCAGCCAGCAGTACCGGGACAGGGGGCTAGCTTTCTTT
v_gene: TRBV7-2; d_gene: .; len: 16; abundance: .; j_gene: TRBJ1-1; CDR3aa: CASSLARVIRDTEAFF; CDR3nt: TGTGCCAGCAGCTTAGCGCGGGTCATCCGGGACACTGAAGCTTTCTTT
v_gene: TRBV6-6; d_gene: .; len: 15; abundance: .; j_gene: TRBJ2-5; CDR3aa: CASSYRRTVQETQYF; CDR3nt: TGTGCCAGCAGTTACCGTAGGACAGTACAAGAGACCCAGTACTTC
v_gene: TRBV5-1; d_gene: .; len: 14; abundance: few; j_gene: TRBJ2-7; CDR3aa: CASSSGDGTYEQYF; CDR3nt: TGCGCCAGCAGCTCAGGGGACGGAACCTACGAGCAGTACTTC
v_gene: TRBV5-1; d_gene: .; len: 15; abundance: .; j_gene: TRBJ2-2; CDR3aa: CASRLSGLNTGELFF; CDR3nt: TGCGCCAGTAGACTAAGCGGGCTGAACACCGGGGAGCTGTTTTTT
v_gene: TRBV5-6; d_gene: TRBD1; len: 14; abundance: few; j_gene: TRBJ2-7; CDR3aa: CASRRTGVSYEQYF; CDR3nt: TGTGCCAGCAGACGGACAGGAGTTTCCTACGAGCAGTACTTC
v_gene: TRBV5-4; d_gene: .; len: 15; abundance: .; j_gene: TRBJ2-3; CDR3aa: CASSSRQEILDTQYF; CDR3nt: TGTGCCAGCAGCTCGAGACAGGAAATTTTAGATACGCAGTATTTT
v_gene: TRBV5-1; d_gene: TRBD1; len: 15; abundance: .; j_gene: TRBJ2-2; CDR3aa: CASSRDRGITGELFF; CDR3nt: TGCGCCAGCAGCAGGGACAGGGGAATCACCGGGGAGCTGTTTTTT